Listed here is a single TCR beta chain. The antigen remains undetermined. This entry comes from a study of T cell responses to AZD1222 COVID-19 vaccine. Assay used: immunoSEQ multiplex PCR; TCRdb lists only in-frame clones, some missing. Among about 81,000 clones listed, approximately 83% were seen once. Study conclusions and caveats: The study identified only six AZD1222 recipients as seropositive at baseline. Across the whole spike, CD4 TCRs peaked at regions 160-218 and 743-854.

The germline V gene encodes CDR1 KGHDR and CDR2 SFDVKD. The CDR3 extends over 13 amino acids. The ends were cut back, 2 bases at V and 4 bases at J, with 5 bases in the middle. The chain links TRBV24-1 to TRBJ1-5, with no clear D. This TCR was sampled from an adult who received the AZD1222 COVID-19 vaccine. Sequenced here: peripheral blood, sampled 28 days after the second AZD1222 dose. CDR3 sequence (DNA): TGTGCCACCAGTGATTCGGGGAATCAGCCCCAGCATTTT. It encodes CATSDSGNQPQHF.